This T cell receptor beta chain was captured by sequencing in a study of shared clonotypes between healthy human individuals. Looked up from germline, CDR1 is MDHEN and CDR2 is SYDVKM. There are 14 residues in the CDR3. V was pared by 2 bases and J by 1 base, with 9 bases between. The method was immunoSEQ multiplex PCR; TCRdb's version includes in-frame clones alone and lacks a portion of them. The table includes roughly 590,000 clones, 95% detected once. The naive CD8 subset, CD45RO-negative cells positively selected for CCR7, excluded terminally differentiated effector memory CD45RA+ cells. Study-level results: Incomplete sequencing of sorted subsets was indicated by rarefaction despite large depth. The generation probabilities recorded for non-shared clonotypes fell below those of clonotypes shared by all four donors.

For this clone: The antigen is unknown.

The material sequenced was naive CD8+ T cells sorted from blood. The TCR was taken from a woman in her twenties or thirties in good health. The V and J genes are TRBV28 and TRBJ2-7; D not resolved. The CDR3 sequence is CASSLHGRSYEQYF. The CDR3 coding sequence is TGTGCCAGCAGTTTACACGGCAGGTCCTACGAGCAGTACTTC.